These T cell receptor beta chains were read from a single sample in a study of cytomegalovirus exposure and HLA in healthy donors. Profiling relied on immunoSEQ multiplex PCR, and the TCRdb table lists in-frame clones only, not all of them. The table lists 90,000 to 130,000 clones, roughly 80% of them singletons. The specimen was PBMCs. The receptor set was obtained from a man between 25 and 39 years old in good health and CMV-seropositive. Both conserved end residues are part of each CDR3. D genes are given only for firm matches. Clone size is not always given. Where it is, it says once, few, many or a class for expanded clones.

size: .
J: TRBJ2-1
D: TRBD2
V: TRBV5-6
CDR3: CASSLTSGGNEQFF
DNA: TGTGCCAGCAGCTTGACATCGGGAGGCAATGAGCAGTTCTTC

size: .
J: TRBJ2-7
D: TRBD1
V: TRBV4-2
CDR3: CASSQSGTGTYEQYF
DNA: TGTGCCAGCAGCCAGTCCGGGACAGGGACCTACGAGCAGTACTTC

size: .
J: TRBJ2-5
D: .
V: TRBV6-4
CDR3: CASSDSGGARNF
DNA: TGTGCCAGCAGTGACTCGGGGGGAGCAAGGAACTTC

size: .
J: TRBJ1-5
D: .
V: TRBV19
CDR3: CASSIEGGMGQPQHF
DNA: TGTGCCAGTAGTATAGAGGGAGGGATGGGCCAGCCCCAGCATTTT

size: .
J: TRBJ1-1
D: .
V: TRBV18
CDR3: CASSPYLMEIGVNTEAFF
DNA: TGTGCCAGCTCACCATATTTGATGGAAATCGGAGTGAACACTGAAGCTTTCTTT

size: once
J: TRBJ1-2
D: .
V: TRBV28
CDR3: CASSLWRANYGYTF
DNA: TGTGCCAGCAGTTTATGGAGGGCCAACTATGGCTACACCTTC

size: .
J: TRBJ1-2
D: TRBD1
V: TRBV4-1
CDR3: CASSQEGQGSYTF
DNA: TGCGCCAGCAGCCAAGAAGGACAGGGAAGCTACACCTTC

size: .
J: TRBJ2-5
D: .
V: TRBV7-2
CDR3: CASSFAREETQYF
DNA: TGTGCCAGCAGCTTCGCACGGGAAGAGACCCAGTACTTC

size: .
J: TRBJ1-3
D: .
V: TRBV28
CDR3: CASTTRGSGNTIYF
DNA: TGTGCCAGCACTACCAGGGGTTCTGGAAACACCATATATTTT

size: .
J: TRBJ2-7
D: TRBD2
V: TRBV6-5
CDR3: CASGRLAGYEQYF
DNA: TGTGCCAGCGGACGACTAGCGGGCTACGAGCAGTACTTC

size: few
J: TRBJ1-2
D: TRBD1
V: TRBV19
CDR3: CASSGGTGYGYTF
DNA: TGTGCCAGTAGTGGCGGGACAGGGTATGGCTACACCTTC

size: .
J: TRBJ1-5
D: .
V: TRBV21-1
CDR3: CASSTFLRTGPNQPQHF
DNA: TGTGCCAGCAGCACCTTCCTACGGACAGGCCCCAATCAGCCCCAGCATTTT

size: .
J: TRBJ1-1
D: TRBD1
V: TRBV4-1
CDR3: CASSPWPQGVSPEAFF
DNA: TGCGCCAGCAGCCCCTGGCCGCAGGGGGTATCTCCTGAAGCTTTCTTT

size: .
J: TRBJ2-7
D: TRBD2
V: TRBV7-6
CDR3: CASSLEASGGENSYEQYF
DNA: TGTGCCAGCAGCTTAGAGGCTAGCGGGGGTGAGAATTCCTACGAGCAGTACTTC

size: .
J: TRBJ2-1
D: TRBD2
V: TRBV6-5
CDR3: CASSFRRTSPLDEQFF
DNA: TGTGCCAGCAGTTTTCGACGGACTAGCCCTCTGGATGAGCAGTTCTTC

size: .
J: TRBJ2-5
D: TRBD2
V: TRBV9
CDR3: CASSASGGPGETQYF
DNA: TGTGCCAGCAGCGCTAGCGGGGGACCCGGAGAGACCCAGTACTTC

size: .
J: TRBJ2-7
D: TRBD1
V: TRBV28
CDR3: CASSLRTGGFYEQYF
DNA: TGTGCCAGCAGTTTACGGACAGGGGGCTTCTACGAGCAGTACTTC

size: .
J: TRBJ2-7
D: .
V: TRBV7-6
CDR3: CASSLALGGRSYEQYF
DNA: TGTGCCAGCAGCTTAGCGCTTGGGGGGAGATCGTACGAGCAGTACTTC

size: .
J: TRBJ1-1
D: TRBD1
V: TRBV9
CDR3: CASSVLGTGATEAFF
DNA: TGTGCCAGCAGCGTATTGGGGACAGGGGCCACTGAAGCTTTCTTT

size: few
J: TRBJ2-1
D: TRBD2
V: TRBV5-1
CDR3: CASSSGGSSYNEQFF
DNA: TGCGCCAGCAGCTCCGGCGGGAGCTCCTACAATGAGCAGTTCTTC

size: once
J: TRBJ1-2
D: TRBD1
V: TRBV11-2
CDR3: CASSSPRGHYGYTF
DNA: TGTGCCAGCAGCTCCCCAAGGGGGCACTATGGCTACACCTTC

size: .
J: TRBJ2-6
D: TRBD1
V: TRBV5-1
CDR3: CASSLYGTGISGANVLTF
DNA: TGCGCCAGCAGCTTGTACGGGACAGGGATCTCTGGGGCCAACGTCCTGACTTTC

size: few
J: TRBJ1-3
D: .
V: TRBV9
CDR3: CASSVSGSGNTIYF
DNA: TGTGCCAGCAGCGTATCGGGGTCCGGAAACACCATATATTTT

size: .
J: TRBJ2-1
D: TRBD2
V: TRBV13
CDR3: CASSNGTSGLSSYNEQFF
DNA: TGTGCCAGCAGCAACGGGACTAGCGGTCTGAGCTCCTACAATGAGCAGTTCTTC

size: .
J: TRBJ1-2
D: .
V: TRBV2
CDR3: CASRVDRGVYGYTF
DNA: TGTGCCAGCAGGGTGGACAGAGGGGTCTATGGCTACACCTTC

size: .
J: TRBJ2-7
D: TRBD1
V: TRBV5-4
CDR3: CASSLSWDRSYEQYF
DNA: TGTGCCAGCAGCTTGAGCTGGGACAGATCCTACGAGCAGTACTTC

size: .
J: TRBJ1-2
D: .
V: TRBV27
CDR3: CASSPRTDSPYGYTF
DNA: TGTGCCAGCAGTCCACGAACGGACAGCCCGTATGGCTACACCTTC

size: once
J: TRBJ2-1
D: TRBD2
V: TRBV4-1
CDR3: CASSKGLDYNEQFF
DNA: TGCGCCAGCAGCAAGGGACTAGATTACAATGAGCAGTTCTTC

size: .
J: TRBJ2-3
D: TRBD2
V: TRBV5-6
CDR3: CASSFSPLAGGDTQYF
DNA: TGTGCCAGCAGCTTTAGTCCACTAGCGGGGGGAGATACGCAGTATTTT

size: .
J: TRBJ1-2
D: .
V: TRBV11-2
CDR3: CASSSVYSRMGYGYTF
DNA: TGTGCCAGCAGCTCCGTCTACTCTAGGATGGGCTATGGCTACACCTTC

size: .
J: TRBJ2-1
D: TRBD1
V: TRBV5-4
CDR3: CASSSRQGSYNEQFF
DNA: TGTGCCAGCAGCTCGAGACAGGGGTCCTACAATGAGCAGTTCTTC

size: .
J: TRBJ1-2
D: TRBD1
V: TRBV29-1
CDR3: CSVEGQSNYGYTF
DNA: TGCAGCGTTGAGGGACAGTCGAACTATGGCTACACCTTC

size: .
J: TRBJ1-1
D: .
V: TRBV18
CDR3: CASSRPSRGDTEAFF
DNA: TGTGCCAGCTCACGCCCCAGCAGGGGAGACACTGAAGCTTTCTTT

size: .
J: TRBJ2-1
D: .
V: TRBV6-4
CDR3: CASSDGERNEQFF
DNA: TGTGCCAGCAGTGACGGCGAGCGCAATGAGCAGTTCTTC

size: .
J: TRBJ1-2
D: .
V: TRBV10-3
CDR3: CASSFQTGTIYGYTF
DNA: TGTGCCAGCAGTTTCCAAACCGGGACAATCTATGGCTACACCTTC

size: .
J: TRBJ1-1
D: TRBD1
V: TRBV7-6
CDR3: CASSQDRGAEAFF
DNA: TGTGCCAGCAGTCAGGACAGGGGCGCTGAAGCTTTCTTT

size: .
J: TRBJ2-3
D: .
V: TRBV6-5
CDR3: CASSPPGTDTQYF
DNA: TGTGCCAGCAGTCCCCCCGGCACAGATACGCAGTATTTT

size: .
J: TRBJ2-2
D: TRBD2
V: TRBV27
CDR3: CASRGTLAGGGGELFF
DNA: TGTGCCAGCAGAGGGACCCTAGCGGGAGGAGGCGGGGAGCTGTTTTTT

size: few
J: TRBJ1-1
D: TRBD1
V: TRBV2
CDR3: CASSRDRANTEAFF
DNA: TGTGCCAGCAGCCGGGACAGGGCGAACACTGAAGCTTTCTTT

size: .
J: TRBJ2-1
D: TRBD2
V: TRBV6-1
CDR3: CATLGLGHEQFF
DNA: TGTGCCACCCTGGGACTAGGCCATGAGCAGTTCTTC

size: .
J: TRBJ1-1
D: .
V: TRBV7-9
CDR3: CASSYGTFTEAFF
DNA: TGTGCCAGCAGCTACGGGACTTTCACTGAAGCTTTCTTT

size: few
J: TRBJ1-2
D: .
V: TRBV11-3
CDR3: CASSLDNPGLPYGYTF
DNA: TGTGCCAGCAGCTTAGATAATCCAGGCCTCCCCTATGGCTACACCTTC

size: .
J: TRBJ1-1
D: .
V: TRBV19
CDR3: CASGFDWGAGAFF
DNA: TGTGCCAGTGGATTCGATTGGGGCGCCGGGGCTTTCTTT

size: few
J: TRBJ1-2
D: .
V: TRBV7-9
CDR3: CASSKPSLGYTF
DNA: TGTGCCAGCTCTAAGCCGTCCCTGGGCTACACCTTC

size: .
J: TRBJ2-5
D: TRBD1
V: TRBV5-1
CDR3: CASRVQGAGETQYF
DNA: TGCGCCAGCAGGGTTCAGGGGGCTGGGGAGACCCAGTACTTC

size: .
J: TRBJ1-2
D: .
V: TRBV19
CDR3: CASSNRGANYGYTF
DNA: TGTGCCAGTAGTAATCGTGGGGCGAACTATGGCTACACCTTC

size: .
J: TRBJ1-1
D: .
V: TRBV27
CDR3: CASSTGRGTEAFF
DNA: TGTGCCAGCAGTACAGGGAGAGGGACTGAAGCTTTCTTT

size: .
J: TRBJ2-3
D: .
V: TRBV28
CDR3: CASSFPLGGTDTQYF
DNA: TGTGCCAGCAGTTTCCCCCTAGGAGGCACAGATACGCAGTATTTT

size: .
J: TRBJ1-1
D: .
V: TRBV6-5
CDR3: CASSYLVGRSTEAFF
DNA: TGTGCCAGCAGTTACCTGGTTGGGAGAAGCACTGAAGCTTTCTTT

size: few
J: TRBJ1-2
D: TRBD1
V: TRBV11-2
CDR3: CASSIPGTAKGGYTF
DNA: TGTGCCAGCAGCATTCCCGGGACAGCGAAGGGTGGCTACACCTTC

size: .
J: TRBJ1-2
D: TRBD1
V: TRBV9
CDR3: CASSKDRNYGYTF
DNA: TGTGCCAGCAGCAAGGACAGGAACTATGGCTACACCTTC

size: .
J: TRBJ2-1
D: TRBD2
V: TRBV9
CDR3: CASSVASGTYNEQFF
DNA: TGTGCCAGCAGCGTAGCCAGCGGGACCTACAATGAGCAGTTCTTC